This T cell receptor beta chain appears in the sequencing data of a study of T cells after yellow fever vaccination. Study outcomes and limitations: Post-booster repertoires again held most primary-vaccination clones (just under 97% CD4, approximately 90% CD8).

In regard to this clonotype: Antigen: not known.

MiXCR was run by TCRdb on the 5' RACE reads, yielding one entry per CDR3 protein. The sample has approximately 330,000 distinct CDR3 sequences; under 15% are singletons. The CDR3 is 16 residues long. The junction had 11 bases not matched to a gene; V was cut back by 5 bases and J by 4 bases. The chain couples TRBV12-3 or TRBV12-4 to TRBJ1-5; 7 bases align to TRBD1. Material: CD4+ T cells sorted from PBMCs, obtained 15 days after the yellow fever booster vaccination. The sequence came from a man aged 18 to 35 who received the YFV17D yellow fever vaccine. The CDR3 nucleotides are TGTGCCAGCAGTGGACTTTGGGACAGCGAGAATCAGCCCCAGCATTTT. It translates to CASSGLWDSENQPQHF.